Each of the 18 T cell receptor beta chains below was sequenced from the same sample in a study of blood T cell repertoires in COVID-19. Data came from immunoSEQ multiplex PCR; TCRdb stores just in-frame clones and leaves some out. In the table there are 110,000 to 150,000 clones, about 91% of which are singletons. The sample was peripheral blood. These receptors came from a woman aged 60-75 years with acute or convalescent COVID-19.

The chain recombines TRBV19 with TRBJ1-6; D is unclear. The CDR3 consists of 15 residues. The V end lost 7 bases, the J end lost 7 bases, and 17 bases lay between the germline ends. Per the germline V gene, CDR1 is LNHDA and CDR2 is SQIVND (reference sequence). The chain's CDR3 is CASTTRRGNNSPLHF. For the CDR3, the DNA is TGTGCCAGTACTACCAGGCGTGGCAACAATTCACCCCTCCACTTT.

The genes are TRBV15 and TRBJ1-6, with no clear D. Germline assignment: CDR1 LNHNV and CDR2 YYDKDF (reference sequence). Trimming stripped 2 bases from V and 7 bases from J, with 9 bases between. The CDR3 runs 14 residues. The CDR3 nucleotides are TGTGCCACCAGCAGAAAGGGAGGGAATTCACCCCTCCACTTT. This codes for CATSRKGGNSPLHF.

The chain combines TRBV6-5 with TRBJ2-7; the D gene is possibly TRBD1 (5 bases). Germline CDR1 reads MNHEY; CDR2 reads SVGAGI. The CDR3 length is 15 residues. The V end was cut by 4 bases, the J end by 3 bases, with 16 bases between. CDR3 amino acids: CASSSSTGVRYEQYF. CDR3 bases: TGTGCCAGCAGTTCTAGTACAGGAGTTCGCTACGAGCAGTACTTC.

This chain connects TRBV6-5 to TRBJ1-1; D is possibly TRBD1 (5 bases). The germline V and J ends were trimmed by 0 bases and 4 bases, with 15 bases remaining between them. CDR3 length equals 16 residues. Germline loops: CDR1 MNHEY, CDR2 SVGAGI. In nucleotides, the CDR3 is TGTGCCAGCAGTTACTCGCAGGGCGGGGGGGGCACTGAAGCTTTCTTT. Its protein product is CASSYSQGGGGTEAFF.

The CDR3 DNA follows: TGTGCCAGCAGTCAGGGTTACAATGAGCAGTTCTTC. The encoded protein is CASSQGYNEQFF. The chain employs TRBV12-3 or TRBV12-4 and TRBJ2-1; a weak D match, TRBD1 (5 bases). The V gene lost 5 bases and the J gene lost 4 bases, with 6 bases spanning the gap. This CDR3 spans 12 amino acids.

The CDR3 sequence is CASSDRQDTWNYGYTF. As DNA, the CDR3 is TGTGCCAGCAGTGACCGCCAGGACACTTGGAACTATGGCTACACCTTC. This rearrangement joins TRBV6-4 to TRBJ1-2; a weak D match, TRBD1 (5 bases). The CDR3 spans 16 residues. Germline V CDR1 and CDR2: MRHNA, SNTAGT. Deletions cut 2 bases from V and 2 bases from J, with 15 bases between.

The chain has TRBV5-1 and TRBJ2-7, with 9 bases lining up with TRBD1. The germline gives CDR1 SGHRS, CDR2 YFSETQ. The CDR3 sequence is 14 residues long. Trimming removed 3 bases from V and 5 bases from J; junction bases left unmatched: 6. Here the CDR3 reads CASSWSGTGNEQYF. The CDR3 region has the DNA TGCGCCAGCAGCTGGAGCGGGACAGGGAACGAGCAGTACTTC.

This clone occurred a few times. The chain uses TRBV5-4 and TRBJ1-2; 7 positions match TRBD1. Germline V CDR1 and CDR2: SGHNT, YYREEE (reference sequence). V lost 4 bases, J lost 6 bases, and 9 bases stayed unmatched. The CDR3 covers 14 residues. The DNA of the CDR3 is TGTGCCAGCAGCCGACCGTCCCAGGGGGATGGCTACACCTTC. It encodes CASSRPSQGDGYTF.

This chain links TRBV6-6 with TRBJ2-1, with 7 positions matching TRBD1. The V gene end was trimmed by 6 bases and the J gene end by 9 bases; junction bases not matched to a gene: 14. CDR3 length: 15 amino acids. From germline, CDR1 is MNHNY and CDR2 SVGAGI (reference sequence). CDR3 in amino acids: CASRGTQGVLLEQFF. CDR3 DNA sequence: TGTGCCAGCAGGGGGACGCAGGGGGTCCTTCTTGAGCAGTTCTTC.

CDR3 nucleotide sequence: TGTGCCAGCAGTTTTAGGAGGGGTCATGGCTACACCTTC. Translating it yields CASSFRRGHGYTF. V and J are TRBV12-3 or TRBV12-4 and TRBJ1-2; D perhaps matches TRBD1 (5 bases). The CDR3 loop spans 13 amino acids. The V end lost 3 bases, the J end lost 6 bases, and 11 bases lay between the germline ends.

The V gene is TRBV6-5, the J gene TRBJ2-1, with 13 nucleotides matching TRBD2. This CDR3 region has 15 residues. The junction had 5 bases not matched to a gene; V was cut back by 5 bases and J by 7 bases. The V gene's germline CDR1 is MNHEY and CDR2 SVGAGI. CDR3 sequence reads: CASSPTSGGVNEQFF. CDR3 in DNA: TGTGCCAGCAGTCCCACTAGCGGGGGGGTAAATGAGCAGTTCTTC.

This rearrangement joins TRBV21-1 to TRBJ1-5; the D call TRBD1 from the table was never checked on the DNA. TRBV21-1 is marked as a pseudogene. The CDR3 has 22 amino acids. CDR3: CASTKPPVDSSSWEMSNQPQHF. CDR3 nucleotides: TGTGCCAGCACCAAGCCCCCCGTGGACAGCTCTTCTTGGGAAATGAGCAATCAGCCCCAGCATTTT.

V gene TRBV7-2 combines with J gene TRBJ1-2; TRBD1 agrees at 9 bases. The CDR3 consists of 15 residues. CDR1 SGHTA and CDR2 FQGNSA come from the germline V gene. Trimming cost V 5 bases and J 0 bases; bases outside gene matches: 4. CDR3 DNA: TGTGCCAGCAGCCTTACAGGGGGCGCTAACTATGGCTACACCTTC. Encoded protein: CASSLTGGANYGYTF.

The genes are TRBV19 and TRBJ1-5, with 8 bases fitting TRBD1. The V gene end was trimmed by 7 bases and the J gene end by 4 bases; junction bases not matched to a gene: 6. From germline, CDR1 is LNHDA and CDR2 SQIVND (reference sequence). This CDR3 is 14 amino acids long. The CDR3 DNA reads as TGTGCCAGTATGCATACAGGGGGGAATCAGCCCCAGCATTTT. Translated: CASMHTGGNQPQHF.

The chain carries TRBV2 and TRBJ1-1; no firm D call. Germline V gene lookup returns CDR1 SNHLY and CDR2 FYNNEI. V gave up 8 bases and J gave up 3 bases, with 10 bases separating them. The CDR3 spans 12 residues. CDR3 nucleotides: TGTGCCAGCTACCGACACCACACTGAAGCTTTCTTT. Its translation is CASYRHHTEAFF.

The chain combines TRBV28 with TRBJ2-5; a possible D gene is TRBD2 (5 bases). The CDR3 sequence is 15 residues long. Germline V gene lookup returns CDR1 MDHEN and CDR2 SYDVKM. The germline V and J ends were trimmed by 4 bases and 1 base, with 13 bases remaining between them. In DNA, the CDR3 is TGTGCCAGCAGTTCGGCCGGGGAAGCCCAAGAGACCCAGTACTTC. Its translation is CASSSAGEAQETQYF. The variable domain in full, with the rest retrieved from reference TRBV28 and TRBJ2-5, is DVKVTQSSRYLVKRTGEKVFLECVQDMDHENMFWYRQDPGLGLRLIYFSYDVKMKEKGDIPEGYSVSREKKERFSLILESASTNQTSMYLCASSSAGEAQETQYFGPGTRLLVL.

The V gene is TRBV4-1, the J gene TRBJ2-1; D is perhaps TRBD1 (6 bases). Looked up from germline, CDR1 is MGHRA and CDR2 is YSYEKL. The CDR3 extends over 16 amino acids. V lost 1 base, J lost 6 bases, and 16 bases lay in between. In nucleotides, the CDR3 is TGCGCCAGCAGCCAAGTAAATCAGGGGCCGGGCAATGAGCAGTTCTTC. Protein: CASSQVNQGPGNEQFF.

The chain joins TRBV30 to TRBJ2-7, with D possibly TRBD1 on 5 matching bases. Germline V gene data show CDR1 as GTSNPN and CDR2 as SVGIG (reference sequence). The germline V and J ends were trimmed by 2 bases and 5 bases, with 22 bases remaining between them. The CDR3 is 16 amino acids. This CDR3 reads CAWSHGFGADQDEQYF. The CDR3 region has the DNA TGTGCCTGGAGTCACGGCTTTGGGGCCGATCAGGACGAGCAGTACTTC.